Below are 11 T cell receptor beta chains sequenced from a single sample in a study of metastatic and nonmetastatic thyroid tumors. MiXCR was used by TCRdb to re-call the PCR reads. The table includes under 45,000 clones, 17% detected once. Every patient underwent thyroid surgery untreated. Sequencing was done on a sample of tumor tissue. Every receptor here comes from a female donor with papillary thyroid cancer or a benign thyroid nodule (not recorded which). Some clones in this sample may be carry-over from other donors' samples.

This clone was counted many times. V usage is TRBV27 and J usage is TRBJ1-4; 8 bases line up with TRBD1. Germline trimming cut 2 bases from V and 7 bases from J; bases unmatched to any gene: 3. The V gene's germline CDR1 is MNHEY and CDR2 SMNVEV (reference sequence). The CDR3 totals 14 residues. CDR3 residues: CASSLRQGSEKLFF. DNA of the CDR3: TGTGCCAGCAGTTTACGACAGGGGAGTGAAAAACTGTTTTTT.

This clone was counted ten times or more. This chain joins TRBV24-1 and TRBJ2-3, with D unresolved. Per germline, CDR1 KGHDR and CDR2 SFDVKD. The CDR3 contains 15 residues. Trimming shortened V by 3 bases and J by 0 bases, and 9 bases separated the two germline ends. For the CDR3, the DNA is TGTGCCACCAGTGATCCGGCGGCTAGCACAGATACGCAGTATTTT. Translation gives CATSDPAASTDTQYF.

Many counts were recorded for this clone. The chain couples TRBV12-3 or TRBV12-4 to TRBJ2-7; TRBD2 aligns across 13 bases. The CDR3 is 17 residues long. J was trimmed by 5 bases and V by 6 bases; bases with no gene match: 13. CDR3 in amino acids: CASSPPTGLAGENEQYF. The CDR3, as DNA: TGTGCCAGCAGCCCTCCCACCGGACTAGCGGGAGAAAACGAGCAGTACTTC.

This clone came up many times. The chain joins TRBV6-2 or TRBV6-3 to TRBJ1-2; 10 bases match TRBD1. The CDR3 loop spans 17 amino acids. The V segment lost 6 bases and the J segment 0 bases; nucleotides outside the gene matches: 10. CDR1 is MNHEY, CDR2 SVGEGT, per germline. The CDR3 loop reads CASRPGQGSPSNYGYTF. Written as DNA, the CDR3 is TGTGCCAGCAGGCCGGGACAGGGGAGTCCGTCTAACTATGGCTACACCTTC.

This clone came up many times. The chain is built from TRBV5-4 and TRBJ1-4; 9 positions agree with TRBD1. After removal of 3 bases from V and 0 bases from J, the junction contained 15 bases not matched to a gene. Germline V gives CDR1 SGHNT, CDR2 YYREEE (reference sequence). The CDR3 consists of 20 residues. CDR3 sequence: CASSYPGTGMAIATNEKLFF. The CDR3 nucleotides read TGTGCCAGCAGCTACCCCGGGACAGGGATGGCCATTGCAACTAATGAAAAACTGTTTTTT.

This clone has at least ten counts. A clone one base away is much larger, so this may be a read error. The sample carries other DNA sequences with the same CDR3. V is TRBV7-2 and J is TRBJ1-1; possibly TRBD1 for D (5 bases). The CDR3 totals 14 residues. Germline V gives CDR1 SGHTA, CDR2 FQGNSA. CDR3 coding DNA: TGTGCCAGCAGTGAATCCAGGGTTGGAACTGAAGCATTCTTT. This sequence encodes CASSESRVGTEAFF. Looking up the rest from reference TRBV7-2 and TRBJ1-1 gives the full variable domain: GAGVSQSPSNKVTEKGKDVELRCDPISGHTALYWYRQSLGQGLEFLIYFQGNSAPDKSGLPSDRFSAERTGGSVSTLTIQRTQQEDSAVYLCASSESRVGTEAFFGQGTRLTVV.

This clone was observed many times. This chain joins TRBV6-1 and TRBJ2-7; unclear D gene. This CDR3 has 15 amino acids. V shed 2 bases and J shed 1 base, with 12 bases lying between them. Germline CDR1 and CDR2: MNHNS and SASEGT. The CDR3 DNA reads TGTGCCAGCAGTGAAAATCTTATGAGGTCCTACGAGCAGTACTTC. It specifies CASSENLMRSYEQYF.

At least ten counts were recorded for this clone. The genes are TRBV4-1 and TRBJ2-4; 10 bases agree with TRBD2. Trimming cost V 3 bases and J 7 bases; bases outside gene matches: 3. Germline V gene sequence: CDR1 MGHRA, CDR2 YSYEKL. CDR3 length: 14 amino acids. The CDR3 nucleotides read TGCGCCAGCAGCCATCCTAGCGGGAGTAACATTCAGTACTTC. This sequence encodes CASSHPSGSNIQYF.

This clone was found a few times. One junction end does not reproduce the germline sequence, and a read error may be involved. In nucleotides, the CDR3 is TGTGCCAGCACCTCCTTGGGGGGCCGCTATTGCTACACCTTC. As protein: CASTSLGGRYCYTF. This sequence joins TRBV6-1 and TRBJ1-2, with D perhaps TRBD1 (6 bases). This CDR3 is built from 14 residues. Germline CDR1 reads MNHNS; CDR2 reads SASEGT.

This clone was detected a few times. A much bigger clone sits one base away, suggesting this may be a read error. The same CDR3 also results from other DNA sequences found in this sample. The chain links TRBV25-1 to TRBJ1-1, with no clear D. Trimming took off 3 bases at V and 5 bases at J, with 16 bases between the two ends. Germline V gene data show CDR1 as MGHDK and CDR2 as SYGVNS. This CDR3 region has 15 residues. CDR3 region: CASSDATSRSTEAFF. CDR3 nucleotides: TGTGCCAGCAGTGATGCGACCTCCCGGTCTACTGAAGCTTTCTTT.

At least ten counts were recorded for this clone. Other DNA sequences in this sample translate to the same CDR3. The J gene is TRBJ2-1, the V gene TRBV6-1; 11 positions agree with TRBD2. Germline V lookup: CDR1 MNHNS, CDR2 SASEGT. The CDR3 has 16 residues. V dropped 6 bases and J dropped 7; count of bases not matched to a gene: 11. The CDR3 reads CASSPLIAGGGNEQFF. The CDR3 DNA reads TGTGCCAGCAGCCCCCTCATAGCGGGAGGGGGTAATGAGCAGTTCTTC.